A selection of T cell receptor beta chains follows, all from one sample in a study of blood T cell repertoires in COVID-19. Here immunoSEQ multiplex PCR was the method, and the copy in TCRdb shows in-frame clones only, minus some. Of approximately 210,000 clones listed, around 91% are singletons. The specimen sequenced was peripheral blood. Every receptor here comes from a woman aged 40-49 years with acute or convalescent COVID-19. Each CDR3 is given with its conserved first and last residue. A D gene is named only where the DNA matches it firmly. For some rows the clone size is stated as once, few or many, or as a class when expanded; others skip it.

J: TRBJ2-1
D: TRBD1
size: few
V: TRBV5-1
CDR3: CASSSTQGLTYNEQFF
DNA: TGCGCCAGCAGTTCCACACAGGGGCTAACCTACAATGAGCAGTTCTTC

J: TRBJ1-4
D: TRBD1
size: NA
V: TRBV5-1
CDR3: CASRSGTGNEKLFF
DNA: TGCGCCAGCAGGTCCGGGACAGGGAATGAAAAACTGTTTTTT

J: TRBJ2-3
D: TRBD2
size: NA
V: TRBV2
CDR3: CASSEARTSLGTDTQYF
DNA: TGTGCCAGCAGTGAAGCGAGGACTAGCTTAGGCACAGATACGCAGTATTTT

J: TRBJ1-2
D: TRBD1
size: NA
V: TRBV20-1
CDR3: CSASGTGYNYGYTF
DNA: TGCAGTGCTAGTGGGACAGGCTACAACTATGGCTACACCTTC

J: TRBJ2-4
D: TRBD2
size: NA
V: TRBV29-1
CDR3: CSVEIRGGSLGIQYF
DNA: TGCAGCGTTGAAATACGGGGGGGATCCCTGGGCATTCAGTACTTC

J: TRBJ1-2
D: NA
size: NA
V: TRBV2
CDR3: CAGGLFYGYTF
DNA: TGTGCCGGAGGACTATTCTATGGCTACACCTTC

J: TRBJ1-5
D: NA
size: NA
V: TRBV13
CDR3: CASSLGPPGFQPQHF
DNA: TGTGCCAGCAGCTTAGGGCCCCCAGGTTTTCAGCCCCAGCATTTT

J: TRBJ2-1
D: TRBD2
size: few
V: TRBV6-5
CDR3: CASSYSGLAGNNEQFF
DNA: TGTGCCAGCAGTTACTCGGGGCTAGCGGGGAACAATGAGCAGTTCTTC

J: TRBJ1-6
D: NA
size: NA
V: TRBV9
CDR3: CASSVGGTGPLHF
DNA: TGTGCCAGCAGCGTAGGGGGGACTGGACCCCTCCACTTT

J: TRBJ1-1
D: TRBD1
size: NA
V: TRBV4-1
CDR3: CASSQGAQRGPTEAFF
DNA: TGCGCCAGCAGCCAAGGGGCCCAGAGGGGGCCCACTGAAGCTTTCTTT

J: TRBJ1-1
D: NA
size: NA
V: TRBV5-1
CDR3: CASSLDLRSEAFF
DNA: TGCGCCAGCAGCTTGGATTTGAGATCTGAAGCTTTCTTT

J: TRBJ1-2
D: NA
size: NA
V: TRBV6-6
CDR3: CASSYSGESNYGYTF
DNA: TGTGCCAGCAGTTACTCAGGGGAATCCAACTATGGCTACACCTTC

J: TRBJ1-3
D: NA
size: few
V: TRBV3-1/TRBV3-2
CDR3: CASSQSLRNSGNTIYF
DNA: TGTGCCAGCAGCCAAAGCCTACGAAACTCTGGAAACACCATATATTTT

J: TRBJ1-1
D: TRBD1
size: NA
V: TRBV18
CDR3: CASSPFGQGTEAFF
DNA: TGTGCCAGCTCTCCGTTCGGACAGGGAACTGAAGCTTTCTTT

J: TRBJ1-5
D: TRBD1
size: NA
V: TRBV6-5
CDR3: CASRGTGGQPQHF
DNA: TGTGCCAGCAGGGGGACAGGGGGACAGCCCCAGCATTTT

J: TRBJ2-5
D: TRBD2
size: medium-sized
V: TRBV2
CDR3: CASSEALIGGGRYETQYF
DNA: TGTGCCAGCAGTGAAGCGCTTATCGGGGGGGGCCGTTACGAGACCCAGTACTTC

J: TRBJ2-5
D: TRBD2
size: NA
V: TRBV5-6
CDR3: CASSLAVAGGAETQYF
DNA: TGTGCCAGCAGCTTGGCCGTAGCGGGGGGCGCGGAGACCCAGTACTTC

J: TRBJ1-1
D: NA
size: NA
V: TRBV7-2
CDR3: CASSFLGGLNTEAFF
DNA: TGTGCCAGCAGCTTCCTCGGAGGGCTGAACACTGAAGCTTTCTTT

J: TRBJ2-2
D: NA
size: NA
V: TRBV5-6
CDR3: CASSSEASGVVSTGELFF
DNA: TGTGCCAGCAGCTCGGAGGCCTCAGGGGTTGTGAGCACCGGGGAGCTGTTTTTT

J: TRBJ1-6
D: NA
size: NA
V: TRBV5-8
CDR3: CASSSHNYNSPLHF
DNA: TGTGCCAGCAGCTCACACAACTATAATTCACCCCTCCACTTT

J: TRBJ1-2
D: TRBD1
size: NA
V: TRBV19
CDR3: CASGRGTANYGYTF
DNA: TGTGCCAGTGGACGGGGGACAGCTAACTATGGCTACACCTTC

J: TRBJ1-2
D: TRBD1
size: once
V: TRBV7-9
CDR3: CAGRGRSYGYTF
DNA: TGTGCCGGTAGGGGGCGAAGCTATGGCTACACCTTC

J: TRBJ2-5
D: TRBD2
size: NA
V: TRBV6-2/TRBV6-3
CDR3: CASSYSRLAQETQYF
DNA: TGTGCCAGCAGTTACTCGAGACTAGCTCAAGAGACCCAGTACTTC

J: TRBJ1-1
D: NA
size: NA
V: TRBV19
CDR3: CASSIGGVITEAFF
DNA: TGTGCCAGTAGTATCGGCGGGGTAATAACTGAAGCTTTCTTT

J: TRBJ1-2
D: NA
size: NA
V: TRBV27
CDR3: CASSLTHETGGYTF
DNA: TGTGCCAGCAGTTTAACCCATGAAACGGGTGGCTACACCTTC

J: TRBJ1-4
D: NA
size: once
V: TRBV3-1/TRBV3-2
CDR3: CASSQAQTGLNEKLFF
DNA: TGTGCCAGCAGCCAAGCGCAGACAGGCCTTAATGAAAAACTGTTTTTT